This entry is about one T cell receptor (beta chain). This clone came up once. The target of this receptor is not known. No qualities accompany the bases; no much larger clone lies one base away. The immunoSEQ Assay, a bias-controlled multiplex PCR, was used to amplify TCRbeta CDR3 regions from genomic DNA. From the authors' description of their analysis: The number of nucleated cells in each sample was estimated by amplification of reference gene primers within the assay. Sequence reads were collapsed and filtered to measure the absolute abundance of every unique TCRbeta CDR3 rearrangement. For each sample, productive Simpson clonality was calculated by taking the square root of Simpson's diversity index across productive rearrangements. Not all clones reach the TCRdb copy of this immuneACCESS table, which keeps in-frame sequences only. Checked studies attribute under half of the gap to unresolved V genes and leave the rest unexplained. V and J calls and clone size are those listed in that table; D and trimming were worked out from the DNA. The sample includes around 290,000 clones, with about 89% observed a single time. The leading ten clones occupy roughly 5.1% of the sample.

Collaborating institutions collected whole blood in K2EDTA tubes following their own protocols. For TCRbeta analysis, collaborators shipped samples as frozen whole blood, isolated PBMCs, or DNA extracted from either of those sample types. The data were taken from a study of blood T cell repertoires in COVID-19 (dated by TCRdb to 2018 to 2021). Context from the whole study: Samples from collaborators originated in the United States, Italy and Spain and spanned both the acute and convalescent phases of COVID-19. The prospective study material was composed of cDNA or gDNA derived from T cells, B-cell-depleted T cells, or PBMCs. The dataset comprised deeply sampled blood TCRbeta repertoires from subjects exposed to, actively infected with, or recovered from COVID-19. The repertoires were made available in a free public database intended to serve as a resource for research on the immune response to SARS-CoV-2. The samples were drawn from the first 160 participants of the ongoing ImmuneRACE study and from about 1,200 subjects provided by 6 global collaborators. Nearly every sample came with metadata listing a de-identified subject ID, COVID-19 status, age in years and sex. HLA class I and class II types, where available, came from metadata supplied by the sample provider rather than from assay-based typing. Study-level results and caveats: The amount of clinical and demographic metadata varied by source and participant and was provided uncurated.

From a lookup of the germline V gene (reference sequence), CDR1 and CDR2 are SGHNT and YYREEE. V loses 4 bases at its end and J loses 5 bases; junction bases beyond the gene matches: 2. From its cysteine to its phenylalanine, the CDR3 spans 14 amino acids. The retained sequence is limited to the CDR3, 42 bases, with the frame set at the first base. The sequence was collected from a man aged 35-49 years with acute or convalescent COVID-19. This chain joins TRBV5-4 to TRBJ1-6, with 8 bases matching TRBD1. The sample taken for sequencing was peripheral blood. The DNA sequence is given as TGTGCCAGCAGCGCGGGACAGGATAATTCACCCCTCCACTTT. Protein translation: CASSAGQDNSPLHF.